This T cell receptor (beta chain) emerged from a study of T-cell memory formation after mild COVID-19. Study-level findings and limits: Clones shrinking from day 15 to 85 showed even CD4/CD8 mixes; later expanders tilted CD4+. Among CD4+ contracting clones, most were CM and EM, and CD8+ ones EMRA. A subset of responding clones appeared in pre-infection memory, suggesting cross-reactive memory joined.

J lost 2 bases, V lost 3 bases, and 9 bases had no gene match. The CDR3 is 16 amino acids. CDR1 SGHKS and CDR2 YYEKEE come from the germline V gene (reference sequence). UMIs and sample barcodes were carried by the TCR alpha and TCR beta cDNA libraries that 5'RACE produced using constant-segment primers. TCRdb itself ran the 5' RACE reads through MiXCR, one entry per CDR3 protein. The sample lists under 350,000 distinct CDR3 sequences, 15% to 20% occurring once. This clonotype was recorded a few times. The antigen is not known. The receptor's source is a man aged 18 to 35 who had mild COVID-19 (a few samples of this study predate the infection). Cell type and time point are not known. Sequencing was carried out using PBMCs or a T cell subset sorted from them (not recorded which). The chain uses TRBV5-5 and TRBJ2-3; 7 bases fit TRBD1. CDR3 residues: CASSSTGVVVTDTQYF. CDR3 sequence (DNA): TGTGCCAGCAGCTCTACAGGGGTCGTCGTCACAGATACGCAGTATTTT.